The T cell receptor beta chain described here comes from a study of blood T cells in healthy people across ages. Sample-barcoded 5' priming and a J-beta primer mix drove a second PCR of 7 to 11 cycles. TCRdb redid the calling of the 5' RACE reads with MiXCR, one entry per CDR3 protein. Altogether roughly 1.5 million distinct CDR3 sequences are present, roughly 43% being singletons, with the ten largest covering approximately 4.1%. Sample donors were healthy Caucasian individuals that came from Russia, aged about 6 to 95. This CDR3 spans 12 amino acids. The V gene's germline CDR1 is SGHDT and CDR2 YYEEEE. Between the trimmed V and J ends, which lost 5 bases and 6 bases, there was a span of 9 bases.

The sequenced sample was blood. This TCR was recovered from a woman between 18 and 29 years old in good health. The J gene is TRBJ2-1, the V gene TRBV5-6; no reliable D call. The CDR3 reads CASSSWVNEQFF. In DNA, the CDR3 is TGTGCCAGCAGTTCCTGGGTCAATGAGCAGTTCTTC.